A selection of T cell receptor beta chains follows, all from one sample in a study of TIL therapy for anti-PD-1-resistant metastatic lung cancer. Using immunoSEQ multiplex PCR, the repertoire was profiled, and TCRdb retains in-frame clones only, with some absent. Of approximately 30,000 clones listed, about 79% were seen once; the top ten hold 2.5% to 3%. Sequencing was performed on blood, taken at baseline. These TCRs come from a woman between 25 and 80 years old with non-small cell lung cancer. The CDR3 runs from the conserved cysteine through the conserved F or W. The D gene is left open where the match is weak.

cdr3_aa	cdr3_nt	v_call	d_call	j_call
CASSLAGSNQPQHF	TGTGCCAGCAGCTTGGCGGGTAGCAATCAGCCCCAGCATTTT	TRBV5-4	NA	TRBJ1-5
CASNQAGDYNEQFF	TGTGCCAGCAACCAAGCGGGAGACTACAATGAGCAGTTCTTC	TRBV7-9	TRBD2	TRBJ2-1
CSSRDEHTGELFF	TGCAGCTCCAGGGACGAACACACCGGGGAGCTGTTTTTT	TRBV29-1	NA	TRBJ2-2
CASSYPLTGGSTEAFF	TGCGCCAGCAGCTACCCTCTGACAGGGGGGAGCACTGAAGCTTTCTTT	TRBV5-1	TRBD1	TRBJ1-1
CASSLNPTDTQYF	TGTGCCAGCAGCTTAAATCCCACAGATACGCAGTATTTT	TRBV7-8	NA	TRBJ2-3
CATSRDRGSGELFF	TGTGCCACCAGCAGAGACCGGGGTTCCGGGGAGCTGTTTTTT	TRBV15	NA	TRBJ2-2
CASSRRAGVNTEAFF	TGTGCCAGCAGCCGCAGGGCCGGGGTGAACACTGAAGCTTTCTTT	TRBV5-8	NA	TRBJ1-1
CASSSPSTDTQYF	TGTGCCAGCAGTTCTCCGAGCACAGATACGCAGTATTTT	TRBV7-2	NA	TRBJ2-3
CASRKLGLAGERSSYEQYF	TGTGCCAGCAGAAAATTGGGGCTAGCGGGAGAAAGGAGCTCCTACGAGCAGTACTTC	TRBV27	TRBD2	TRBJ2-7
CASSPRTGDNQPQHF	TGTGCCAGCTCACCACGGACAGGTGACAATCAGCCCCAGCATTTT	TRBV18	TRBD1	TRBJ1-5
CASSYRGQAYEQYF	TGTGCCAGCAGTTACCGGGGACAAGCCTACGAGCAGTACTTC	TRBV6-5	NA	TRBJ2-7
CASSLGNRNTGELFF	TGTGCCAGCAGCTTAGGAAACAGGAACACCGGGGAGCTGTTTTTT	TRBV11-3	NA	TRBJ2-2
CASSERLAGRFDNEQFF	TGCGCCAGCAGTGAGAGACTAGCGGGACGGTTCGACAATGAGCAGTTCTTC	TRBV10-2	TRBD2	TRBJ2-1
CASSQRALNTEAFF	TGTGCCAGCAGCCAACGGGCACTGAACACTGAAGCTTTCTTT	TRBV7-8	NA	TRBJ1-1
CASSPLGGTTEAFF	TGTGCCAGCAGCCCCCTTGGGGGGACCACTGAAGCTTTCTTT	TRBV6-5	NA	TRBJ1-1
CASSLTNTGELFF	TGCGCCAGCAGCTTGACGAACACCGGGGAGCTGTTTTTT	TRBV5-1	NA	TRBJ2-2
CASSFANGLAGDVGTQYF	TGTGCCAGCAGTTTCGCAAACGGACTAGCGGGAGATGTGGGGACCCAGTACTTC	TRBV27	TRBD2	TRBJ2-5
CASRGRETQYF	TGTGCCAGCAGGGGGCGAGAGACCCAGTACTTC	TRBV21-1	NA	TRBJ2-5
CASSRRWETQYF	TGTGCCAGCAGCCGCCGGTGGGAGACCCAGTACTTC	TRBV9	NA	TRBJ2-5
CASSPGTSGRGEQFF	TGTGCCAGCAGCCCCGGGACTAGCGGGAGGGGTGAGCAGTTCTTC	TRBV9	TRBD2	TRBJ2-1